A single sample is the source of the 9 T cell receptor beta chains below, sequenced in a study of early T cells in non-severe SARS-CoV-2 infection. One entry per CDR3 protein results from TCRdb running MiXCR on the 5' RACE reads. The sample consists of about 30,000 distinct CDR3 sequences, roughly 7% of them appearing once. Sequenced input: whole blood. Receptors originate from an adult who was a healthcare worker with PCR-confirmed SARS-CoV-2 infection or an uninfected control (not recorded which).

Note on this clonotype: At one boundary the junction diverges from the germline segment, which might be a read error. The gene calls are TRBV6-2 or TRBV6-3 and TRBJ2-4, with D possibly matching TRBD2 (6 bases). Germline CDR1 and CDR2: MNHEY and SVGEGT. The CDR3 runs 13 residues. This CDR3 reads CASSYPWDSPVDF. CDR3 DNA: TGTGCCAGCAGTTACCCCTGGGACTCCCCAGTCGACTTC.

This clonotype was observed at least ten times. V and J are TRBV7-9 and TRBJ2-5; unclear D gene. Germline V lookup: CDR1 SEHNR, CDR2 FQNEAQ (reference sequence). CDR3 length: 14 residues. V shed 1 base and J shed 4 bases, with 10 bases lying between them. CDR3 sequence: CASSLVTGGETQYF. CDR3 nucleotide sequence: TGTGCCAGCAGCTTAGTTACCGGCGGAGAGACCCAGTACTTC. The full variable domain, completed using reference TRBV7-9 and TRBJ2-5, is DTGVSQNPRHKITKRGQNVTFRCDPISEHNRLYWYRQTLGQGPEFLTYFQNEAQLEKSRLLSDRFSAERPKGSFSTLEIQRTEQGDSAMYLCASSLVTGGETQYFGPGTRLLVL.

This clonotype was picked up many times. This chain connects TRBV3-1 to TRBJ1-2; 9 bases line up with TRBD1. V shed 1 base and J 7 bases; nucleotides not matched to a gene: 4. Germline V gene sequence: CDR1 LGHDT, CDR2 YNNKEL (reference sequence). The CDR3 sequence is 14 residues long. The CDR3 reads CASSQAQGAGGYTF. The CDR3 DNA sequence: TGTGCCAGCAGCCAAGCACAGGGGGCTGGTGGCTACACCTTC.

The sample holds many counts of this clonotype. CDR3 in DNA: TGCGCCAGCCAGCGGGGACAGGGCTCGGAGACCCAGTACTTC. It translates to CASQRGQGSETQYF. The chain combines TRBV5-1 with TRBJ2-5, with TRBD1 identical over 9 bases. CDR1 and CDR2 (germline): SGHRS, YFSETQ. The CDR3 is made up of 14 amino acids. After removal of 7 bases from V and 5 bases from J, the junction contained 9 bases not matched to a gene.

This clonotype was seen at least ten times. CDR3 region: CASSSQEGTEAFF. Here the CDR3 DNA reads TGTGCCAGCAGCTCCCAGGAGGGAACTGAAGCTTTCTTT. The chain recombines TRBV7-3 with TRBJ1-1; D is unclear. Trimming stripped 4 bases from V and 5 bases from J, with 11 bases between. The CDR3 covers 13 residues. Germline CDR1 reads SGHTA; CDR2 reads FQGTGA.

This clonotype was observed a few times. This chain uses TRBV15 with TRBJ2-7, with 7 bases that match TRBD1. CDR1 and CDR2 (germline): LNHNV, YYDKDF (reference sequence). The CDR3 covers 18 residues. J gave up 1 base and V 4 bases, and 16 bases lay outside the gene matches. Here the CDR3 DNA reads TGTGCCACCAGCAAAACAGGGGCAACGGGCTCGCGGTCCTACGAGCAGTACTTC. This encodes CATSKTGATGSRSYEQYF.

V usage is TRBV7-2 and J usage is TRBJ1-2; D is possibly TRBD1 (6 bases). CDR1 and CDR2 (germline): SGHTA, FQGNSA. This CDR3 has 13 amino acids. V was cut by 3 bases and J by 4 bases, with 9 bases left in between. The CDR3 DNA reads as TGTGCCAGCAGCTTGGTACAGGGCTATGGCTACACCTTC. It is translated as CASSLVQGYGYTF.

This chain links TRBV2 with TRBJ2-5, with a weak D call TRBD2 (6 bases). Germline V gene sequence: CDR1 SNHLY, CDR2 FYNNEI. V was trimmed by 6 bases and J by 0 bases, leaving 8 bases between them. The CDR3 has 13 residues. CDR3 in DNA: TGTGCCAGCAGCGGGGACTACCAAGAGACCCAGTACTTC. It encodes CASSGDYQETQYF.

This clonotype was counted only a few times. The V call is TRBV7-2, the J call TRBJ2-7; D unclear. Germline V CDR1 and CDR2: SGHTA, FQGNSA. Trimming stripped 5 bases from V and 6 bases from J, with 20 bases between. CDR3 length equals 15 residues. CDR3 DNA: TGTGCCAGCAGCCCACGGTCGACTGTCCCCTCCGAGCAGTACTTC. Translating gives CASSPRSTVPSEQYF.